The present entry profiles one TCR beta chain with its context. Its matching antigen is unknown. The data were taken from a study of tissue T cells after allogeneic stem cell transplantation. Study at large: Where cell numbers permitted, CD3+ T cells were sorted from preserved blood and marrow.

Per the germline V gene, CDR1 is KGHDR and CDR2 is SFDVKD. The ends were cut back, 7 bases at V and 6 bases at J, with 20 bases in the middle. This CDR3 comprises 15 residues. Findings and caveats of the study: Blood and spleen captured only part of the tissue TCR repertoire. Alloreactivity or antigen specificity of tissue TCRs was not determined; some clones might be host cells. Motif-based clustering found tissue-specific repertoire signatures shared across patients, though few clones were shared.

Assay used: immunoSEQ multiplex PCR; TCRdb lists only in-frame clones, some missing. The repertoire holds 25,000 to 30,000 clones, with 85% as singletons. V gene TRBV24-1 combines with J gene TRBJ1-1; a possible D gene is TRBD1 (5 bases). The material sequenced was blood, taken before transplantation. The sequence was collected from a woman aged 18-49 years who later had graft-versus-host disease after an allogeneic stem cell transplant. CDR3 region: CATSGWSQGRAEAFF. In DNA, the CDR3 is TGTGCCACCAGCGGCTGGTCTCAGGGAAGGGCTGAAGCTTTCTTT.